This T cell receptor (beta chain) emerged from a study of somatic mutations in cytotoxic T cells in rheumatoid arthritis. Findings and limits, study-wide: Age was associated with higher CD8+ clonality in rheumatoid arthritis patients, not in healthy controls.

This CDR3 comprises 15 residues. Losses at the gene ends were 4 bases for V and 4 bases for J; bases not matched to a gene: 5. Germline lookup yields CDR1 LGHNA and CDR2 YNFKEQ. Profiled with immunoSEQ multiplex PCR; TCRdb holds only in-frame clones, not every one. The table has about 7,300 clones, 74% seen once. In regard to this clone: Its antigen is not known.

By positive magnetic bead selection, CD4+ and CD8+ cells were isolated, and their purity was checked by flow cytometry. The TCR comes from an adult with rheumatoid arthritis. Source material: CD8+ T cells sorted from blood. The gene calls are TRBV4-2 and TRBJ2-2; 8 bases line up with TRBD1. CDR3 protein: CASSPGQETTGELFF. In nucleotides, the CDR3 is TGTGCCAGCAGCCCGGGACAGGAAACCACCGGGGAGCTGTTTTTT.